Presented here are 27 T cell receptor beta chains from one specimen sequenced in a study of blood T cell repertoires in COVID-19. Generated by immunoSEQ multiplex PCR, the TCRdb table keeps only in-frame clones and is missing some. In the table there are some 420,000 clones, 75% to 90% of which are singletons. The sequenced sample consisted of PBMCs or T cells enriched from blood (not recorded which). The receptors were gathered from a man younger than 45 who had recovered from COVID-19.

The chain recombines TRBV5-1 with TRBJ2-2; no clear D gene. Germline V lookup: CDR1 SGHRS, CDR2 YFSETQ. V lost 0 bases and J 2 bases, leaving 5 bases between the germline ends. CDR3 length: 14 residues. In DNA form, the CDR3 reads TGCGCCAGCAGCTTGGGACATAACACCGGGGAGCTGTTTTTT. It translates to CASSLGHNTGELFF.

CDR3 loop: CASSQSGNTEAFF. CDR3 DNA: TGTGCCAGCAGCCAATCCGGGAACACTGAAGCTTTCTTT. The chain is built from TRBV16 and TRBJ1-1; no reliable D call. The germline V gene encodes CDR1 KGHSY and CDR2 FQNENV. This CDR3 has 13 amino acids. The V end was cut by 0 bases, the J end by 1 base, with 3 bases between.

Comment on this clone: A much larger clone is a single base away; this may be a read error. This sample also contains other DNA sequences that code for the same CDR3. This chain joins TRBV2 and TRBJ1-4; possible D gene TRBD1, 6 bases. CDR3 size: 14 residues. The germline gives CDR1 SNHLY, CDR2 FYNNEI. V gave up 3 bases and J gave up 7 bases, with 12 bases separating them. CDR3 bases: TGTGCCAGCAGTGATAGGGGGTATAGTGAAAAACTGTTTTTT. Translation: CASSDRGYSEKLFF.

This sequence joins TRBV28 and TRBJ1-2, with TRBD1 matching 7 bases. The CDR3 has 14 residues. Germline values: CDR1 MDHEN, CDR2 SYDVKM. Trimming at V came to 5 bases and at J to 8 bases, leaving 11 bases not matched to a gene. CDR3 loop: CASSILDRVEGYTF. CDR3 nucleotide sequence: TGTGCCAGCAGTATACTCGACAGGGTAGAAGGCTACACCTTC.

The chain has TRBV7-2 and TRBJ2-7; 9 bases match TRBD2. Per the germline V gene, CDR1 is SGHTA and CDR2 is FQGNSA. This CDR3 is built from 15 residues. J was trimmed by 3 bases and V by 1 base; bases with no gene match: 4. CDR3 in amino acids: CASSLGLAGNYEQYF. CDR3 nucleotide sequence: TGTGCCAGCAGCTTAGGGCTAGCGGGAAACTACGAGCAGTACTTC.

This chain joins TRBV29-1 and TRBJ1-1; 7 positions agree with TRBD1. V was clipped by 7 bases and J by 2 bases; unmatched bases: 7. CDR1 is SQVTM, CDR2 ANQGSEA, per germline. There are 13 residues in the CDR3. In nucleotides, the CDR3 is TGCAGCGGATACAGGGGAGGCAACACTGAAGCTTTCTTT. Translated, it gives CSGYRGGNTEAFF.

The CDR3 here is CASSPREGGINQPQHF. CDR3 sequence (DNA): TGTGCCAGCTCACCCAGGGAGGGAGGGATCAATCAGCCCCAGCATTTT. This chain joins TRBV18 and TRBJ1-5, with a possible D match to TRBD1 (5 bases). The CDR3 extends over 16 amino acids. Looked up from germline, CDR1 is KGHSH and CDR2 is LQKENI. The V end was cut by 3 bases, the J end by 3 bases, with 15 bases between.

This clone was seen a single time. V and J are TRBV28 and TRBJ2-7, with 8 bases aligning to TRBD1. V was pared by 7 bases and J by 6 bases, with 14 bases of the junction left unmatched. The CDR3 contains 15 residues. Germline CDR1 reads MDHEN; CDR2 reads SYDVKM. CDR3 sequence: CASTPQVDGTGEQYF. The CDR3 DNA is TGTGCCAGCACACCCCAAGTCGACGGGACAGGCGAGCAGTACTTC. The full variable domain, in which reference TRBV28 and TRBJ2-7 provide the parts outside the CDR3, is DVKVTQSSRYLVKRTGEKVFLECVQDMDHENMFWYRQDPGLGLRLIYFSYDVKMKEKGDIPEGYSVSREKKERFSLILESASTNQTSMYLCASTPQVDGTGEQYFGPGTRLTVT.

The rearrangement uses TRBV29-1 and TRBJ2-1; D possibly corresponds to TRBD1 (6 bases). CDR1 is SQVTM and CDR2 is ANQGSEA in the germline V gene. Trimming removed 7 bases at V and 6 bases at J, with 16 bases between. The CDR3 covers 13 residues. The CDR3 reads CSAGTLYINEQFF. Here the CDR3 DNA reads TGCAGCGCTGGGACATTATACATCAATGAGCAGTTCTTC.

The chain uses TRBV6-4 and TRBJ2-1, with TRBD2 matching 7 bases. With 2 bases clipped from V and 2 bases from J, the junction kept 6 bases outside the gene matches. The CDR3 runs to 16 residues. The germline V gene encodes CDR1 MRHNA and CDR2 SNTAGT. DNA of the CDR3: TGTGCCAGCAGTGACCGAGGCGGGAGAGCCTACAATGAGCAGTTCTTC. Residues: CASSDRGGRAYNEQFF.

This CDR3 is CASTNPRDPNSGNTIYF. For the CDR3, the DNA is TGTGCCAGTACCAACCCCAGGGATCCAAACTCTGGAAACACCATATATTTT. V is TRBV19 and J is TRBJ1-3; perhaps TRBD1 as D (5 bases). The germline V gene has CDR1 LNHDA and CDR2 SQIVND (reference sequence). V lost 7 bases to trimming and J lost 0 bases, with 19 bases between them. The CDR3 is made up of 17 amino acids.

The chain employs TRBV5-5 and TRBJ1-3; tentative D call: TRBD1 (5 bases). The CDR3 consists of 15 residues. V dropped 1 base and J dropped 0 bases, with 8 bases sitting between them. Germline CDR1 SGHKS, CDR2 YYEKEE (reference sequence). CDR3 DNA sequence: TGTGCCAGCAGCTTGCTAACAGGCTCTGGAAACACCATATATTTT. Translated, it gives CASSLLTGSGNTIYF.

The CDR3 nucleotides read TGCGCCAGCAGCTTGTGGACAGGGGATGGCACTGAAGCTTTCTTT. Translated: CASSLWTGDGTEAFF. The chain joins TRBV5-1 to TRBJ1-1; 9 positions match TRBD1. The CDR3 spans 15 residues. J was trimmed by 4 bases and V by 1 base; bases with no gene match: 5. CDR1 and CDR2 from the germline V gene are SGHRS and YFSETQ.

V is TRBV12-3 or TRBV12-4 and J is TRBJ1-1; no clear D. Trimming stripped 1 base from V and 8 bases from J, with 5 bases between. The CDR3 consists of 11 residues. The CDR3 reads CASSLGLEAFF. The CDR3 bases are TGTGCCAGCAGTTTAGGTTTAGAAGCTTTCTTT.

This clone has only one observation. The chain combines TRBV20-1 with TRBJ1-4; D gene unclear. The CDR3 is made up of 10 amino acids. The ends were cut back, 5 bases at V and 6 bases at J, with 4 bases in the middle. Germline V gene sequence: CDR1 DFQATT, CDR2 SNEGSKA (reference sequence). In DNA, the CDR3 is TGCAGTGCTCAGGATGAAAAACTGTTTTTT. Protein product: CSAQDEKLFF.

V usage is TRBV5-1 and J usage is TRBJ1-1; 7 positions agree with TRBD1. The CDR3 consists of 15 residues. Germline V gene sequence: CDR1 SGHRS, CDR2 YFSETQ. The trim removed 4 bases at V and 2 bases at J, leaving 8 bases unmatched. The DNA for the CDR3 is TGCGCCAGCAGCCCGACAGGGAAGTTAAACACTGAAGCTTTCTTT. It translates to CASSPTGKLNTEAFF.

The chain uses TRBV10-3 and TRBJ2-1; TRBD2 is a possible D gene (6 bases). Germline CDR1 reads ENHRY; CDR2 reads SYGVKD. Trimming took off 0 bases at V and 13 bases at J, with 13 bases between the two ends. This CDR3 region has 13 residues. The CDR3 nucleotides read TGTGCCATCAGTGAGTCCTCCGGGAGATCTCAGTTCTTC. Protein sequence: CAISESSGRSQFF.

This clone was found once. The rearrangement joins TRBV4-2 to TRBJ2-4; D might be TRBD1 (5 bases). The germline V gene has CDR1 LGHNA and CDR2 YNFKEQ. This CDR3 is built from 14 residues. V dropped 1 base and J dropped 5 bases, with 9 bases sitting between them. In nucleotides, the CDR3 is TGTGCCAGCAGCCAAGGACAGTTCCAAAACATTCAGTACTTC. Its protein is CASSQGQFQNIQYF.

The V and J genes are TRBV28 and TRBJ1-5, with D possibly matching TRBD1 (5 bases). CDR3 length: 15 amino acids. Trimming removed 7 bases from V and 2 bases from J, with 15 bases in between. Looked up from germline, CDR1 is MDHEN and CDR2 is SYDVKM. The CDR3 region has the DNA TGTGCCAGCAACCAAATTAGGGGTGGCAATCAGCCCCAGCATTTT. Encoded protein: CASNQIRGGNQPQHF.

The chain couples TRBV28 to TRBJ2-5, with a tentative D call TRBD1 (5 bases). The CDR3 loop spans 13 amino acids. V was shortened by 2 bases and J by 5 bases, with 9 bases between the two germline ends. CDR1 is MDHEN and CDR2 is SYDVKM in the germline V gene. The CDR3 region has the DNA TGTGCCAGCAGTTTAAGGGGTGGCGAGACCCAGTACTTC. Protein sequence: CASSLRGGETQYF.

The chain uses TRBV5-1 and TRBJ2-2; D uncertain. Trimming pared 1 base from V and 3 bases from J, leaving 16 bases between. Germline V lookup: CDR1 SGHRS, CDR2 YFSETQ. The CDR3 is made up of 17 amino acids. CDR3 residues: CASSLLGARFDTGELFF. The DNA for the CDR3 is TGCGCCAGCAGCTTGTTGGGTGCGAGGTTTGACACCGGGGAGCTGTTTTTT.

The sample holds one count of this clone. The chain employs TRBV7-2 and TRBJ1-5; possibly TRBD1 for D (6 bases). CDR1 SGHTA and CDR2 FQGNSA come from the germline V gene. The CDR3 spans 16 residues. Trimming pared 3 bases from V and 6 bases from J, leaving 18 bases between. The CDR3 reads CASSLGDIKSGQPQHF. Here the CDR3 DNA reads TGTGCCAGCAGCTTGGGGGACATTAAGTCGGGTCAGCCCCAGCATTTT.

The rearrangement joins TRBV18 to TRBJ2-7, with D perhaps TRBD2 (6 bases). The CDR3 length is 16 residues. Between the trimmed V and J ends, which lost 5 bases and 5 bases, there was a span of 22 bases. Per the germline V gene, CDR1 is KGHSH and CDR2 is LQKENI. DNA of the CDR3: TGTGCCAGCTCAAAGGGACTTACGGGTATTCGGGACGAGCAGTACTTC. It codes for CASSKGLTGIRDEQYF.

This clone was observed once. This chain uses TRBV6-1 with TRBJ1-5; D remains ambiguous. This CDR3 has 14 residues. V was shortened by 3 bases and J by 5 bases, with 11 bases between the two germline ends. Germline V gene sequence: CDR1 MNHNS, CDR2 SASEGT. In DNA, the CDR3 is TGTGCCAGCAGTGATTCAGGTTTCGATCAGCCCCAGCATTTT. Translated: CASSDSGFDQPQHF.

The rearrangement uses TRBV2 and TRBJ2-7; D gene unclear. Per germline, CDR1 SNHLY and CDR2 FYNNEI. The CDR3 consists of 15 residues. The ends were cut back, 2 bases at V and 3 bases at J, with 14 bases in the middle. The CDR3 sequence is CASSEIVLRIYEQYF. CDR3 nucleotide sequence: TGTGCCAGCAGTGAAATAGTCCTTCGTATCTACGAGCAGTACTTC.

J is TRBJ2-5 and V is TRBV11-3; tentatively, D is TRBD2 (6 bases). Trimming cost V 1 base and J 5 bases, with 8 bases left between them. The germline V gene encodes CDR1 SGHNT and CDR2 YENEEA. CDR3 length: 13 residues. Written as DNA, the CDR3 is TGTGCCAGCAGCTTAGGGCTAGCGGAGACCCAGTACTTC. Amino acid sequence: CASSLGLAETQYF. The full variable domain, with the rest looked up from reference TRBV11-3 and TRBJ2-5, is EAGVVQSPRYKIIEKKQPVAFWCNPISGHNTLYWYLQNLGQGPELLIRYENEEAVDDSQLPKDRFSAERLKGVDSTLKIQPAELGDSAVYLCASSLGLAETQYFGPGTRLLVL.

The CDR3 region has the DNA TGTGCCAGCAGCTTAACCGGTTCCTACGAGCAGTACTTC. Translation: CASSLTGSYEQYF. The chain links TRBV13 to TRBJ2-7; D unclear. Germline lookup yields CDR1 PRHDT and CDR2 FYEKMQ (reference sequence). This CDR3 region has 13 residues. V shed 2 bases and J shed 1 base, with 6 bases lying between them.